This T cell receptor beta chain was recovered during a study of shared clonotypes between healthy human individuals. Findings and caveats of the study: Sampling was confined to blood; repertoires within tissues likely differ. The generation probabilities recorded for non-shared clonotypes fell below those of clonotypes shared by all four donors. On the whole, naive subsets had larger estimated richness than memory subsets had.

As for this clone: Its antigen remains unknown.

V was pared by 4 bases and J by 0 bases, with 13 bases between. Germline-derived CDR1 and CDR2 are MNHNS and SASEGT. CDR3 size: 16 residues. Measured with immunoSEQ multiplex PCR; TCRdb has only the in-frame clones, and not every one. Found here are millions of clones, around 95% of them singletons; the top ten hold 0.13%. Sequenced input: naive CD4+ T cells sorted from blood. Stated subset: CD45RA+ positively selected. The TCR sequence derives from a man between 18 and 35 years old in good health. The gene calls are TRBV6-1 and TRBJ1-5; weak D call: TRBD1 (6 bases). The CDR3 is CASSAQGAYSNQPQHF. The CDR3 DNA is TGTGCCAGCAGTGCACAGGGAGCTTATAGCAATCAGCCCCAGCATTTT.